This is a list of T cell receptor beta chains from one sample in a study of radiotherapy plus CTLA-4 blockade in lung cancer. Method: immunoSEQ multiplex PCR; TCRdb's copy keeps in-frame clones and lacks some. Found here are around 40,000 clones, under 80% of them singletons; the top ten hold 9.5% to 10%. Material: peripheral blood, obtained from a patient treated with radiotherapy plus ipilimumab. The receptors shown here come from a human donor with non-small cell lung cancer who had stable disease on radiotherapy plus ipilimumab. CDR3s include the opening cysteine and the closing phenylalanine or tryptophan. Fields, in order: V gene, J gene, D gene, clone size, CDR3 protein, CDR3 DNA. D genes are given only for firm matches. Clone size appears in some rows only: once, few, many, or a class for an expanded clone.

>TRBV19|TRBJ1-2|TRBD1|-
CASSIQGVRGYTF
TGTGCCAGTAGTATCCAGGGGGTTCGGGGCTACACCTTC
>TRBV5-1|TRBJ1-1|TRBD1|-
CASSALTGRNTEAFF
TGCGCCAGCAGCGCACTGACAGGGAGGAACACTGAAGCTTTCTTT
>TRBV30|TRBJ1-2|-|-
CAWSPDSTYGYTF
TGTGCCTGGAGTCCGGACAGTACCTATGGCTACACCTTC
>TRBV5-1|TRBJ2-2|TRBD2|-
CASSFWTSGAGELFF
TGCGCCAGCAGCTTTTGGACTAGCGGGGCCGGGGAGCTGTTTTTT
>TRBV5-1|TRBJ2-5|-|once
CASTAQGQETQYF
TGCGCCAGCACCGCACAGGGCCAAGAGACCCAGTACTTC
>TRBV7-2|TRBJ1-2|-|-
CASSFGGALKSGYTF
TGTGCCAGCAGCTTCGGCGGTGCCCTAAAGTCGGGCTACACCTTC
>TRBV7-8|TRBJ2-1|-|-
CASSSFPEGSYNEQFF
TGTGCCAGCAGCTCCTTCCCAGAGGGCTCCTACAATGAGCAGTTCTTC
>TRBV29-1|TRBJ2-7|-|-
CSFRQNYEQYF
TGCAGCTTCCGACAGAACTACGAGCAGTACTTC
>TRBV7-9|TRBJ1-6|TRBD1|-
CASSRTGDNSPLHF
TGTGCCAGCAGCCGGACAGGGGATAATTCACCCCTCCACTTT
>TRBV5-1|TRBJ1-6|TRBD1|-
CASRTDRANSPLHF
TGCGCCAGCCGAACGGACAGGGCTAACTCACCCCTCCACTTT
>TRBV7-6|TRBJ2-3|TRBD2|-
CASSSGTSGGGTDTQYF
TGTGCCAGCAGCTCGGGGACTAGCGGGGGGGGCACAGATACGCAGTATTTT
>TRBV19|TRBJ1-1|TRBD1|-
CASMGQLNTEAFF
TGTGCCAGTATGGGACAGCTGAACACTGAAGCTTTCTTT
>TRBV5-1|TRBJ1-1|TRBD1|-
CASSLESTGGAFF
TGCGCCAGCAGCTTGGAGAGTACAGGGGGAGCTTTCTTT
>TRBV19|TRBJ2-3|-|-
CASRPADTDTQYF
TGTGCCAGTAGACCGGCGGACACAGATACGCAGTATTTT
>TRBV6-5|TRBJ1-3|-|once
CASRTGELSGNTIYF
TGTGCCAGCAGAACTGGGGAGCTCTCTGGAAACACCATATATTTT
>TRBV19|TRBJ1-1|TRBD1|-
CASRRTGDTEAFF
TGTGCCAGTAGACGGACAGGGGACACTGAAGCTTTCTTT
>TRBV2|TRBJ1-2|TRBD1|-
CASSGSGTGLRGYTF
TGTGCCAGCAGTGGATCCGGGACAGGCCTAAGGGGCTACACCTTC
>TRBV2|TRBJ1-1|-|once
CASRTETNTEAFF
TGTGCCAGCAGGACAGAAACGAACACTGAAGCTTTCTTT
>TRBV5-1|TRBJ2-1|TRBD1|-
CASSRQGSIDEQFF
TGCGCCAGCAGCAGACAGGGGTCTATAGATGAGCAGTTCTTC
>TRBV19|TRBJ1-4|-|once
CASSIEGQYNEKLFF
TGTGCCAGTAGTATAGAAGGACAGTATAATGAAAAACTGTTTTTT